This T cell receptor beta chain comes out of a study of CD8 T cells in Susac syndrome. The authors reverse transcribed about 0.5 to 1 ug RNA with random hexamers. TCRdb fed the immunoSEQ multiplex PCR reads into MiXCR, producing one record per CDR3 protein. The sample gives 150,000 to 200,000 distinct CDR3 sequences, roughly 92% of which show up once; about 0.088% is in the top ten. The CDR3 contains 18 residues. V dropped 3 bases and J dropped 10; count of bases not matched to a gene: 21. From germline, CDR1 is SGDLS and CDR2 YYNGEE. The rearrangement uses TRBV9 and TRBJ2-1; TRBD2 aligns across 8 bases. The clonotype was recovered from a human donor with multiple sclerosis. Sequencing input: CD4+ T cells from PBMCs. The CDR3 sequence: CASSGHTTSGVPLEEQFF. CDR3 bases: TGTGCCAGCAGCGGTCATACCACTAGCGGCGTACCTTTGGAGGAGCAGTTCTTC.